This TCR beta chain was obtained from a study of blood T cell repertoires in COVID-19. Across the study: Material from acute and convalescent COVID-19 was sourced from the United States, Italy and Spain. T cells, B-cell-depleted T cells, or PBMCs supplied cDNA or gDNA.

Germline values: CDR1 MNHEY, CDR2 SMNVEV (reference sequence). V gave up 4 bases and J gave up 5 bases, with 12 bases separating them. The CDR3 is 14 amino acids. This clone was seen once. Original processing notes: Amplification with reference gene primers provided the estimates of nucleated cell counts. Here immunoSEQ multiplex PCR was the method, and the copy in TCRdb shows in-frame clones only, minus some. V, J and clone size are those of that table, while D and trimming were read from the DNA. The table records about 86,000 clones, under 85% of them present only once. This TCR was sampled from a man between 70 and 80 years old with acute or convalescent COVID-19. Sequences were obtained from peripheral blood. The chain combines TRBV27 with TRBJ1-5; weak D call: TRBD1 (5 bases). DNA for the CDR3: TGTGCCAGCAGTTCCCAGGGTGTCCATCAGCCCCAGCATTTT. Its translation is CASSSQGVHQPQHF.